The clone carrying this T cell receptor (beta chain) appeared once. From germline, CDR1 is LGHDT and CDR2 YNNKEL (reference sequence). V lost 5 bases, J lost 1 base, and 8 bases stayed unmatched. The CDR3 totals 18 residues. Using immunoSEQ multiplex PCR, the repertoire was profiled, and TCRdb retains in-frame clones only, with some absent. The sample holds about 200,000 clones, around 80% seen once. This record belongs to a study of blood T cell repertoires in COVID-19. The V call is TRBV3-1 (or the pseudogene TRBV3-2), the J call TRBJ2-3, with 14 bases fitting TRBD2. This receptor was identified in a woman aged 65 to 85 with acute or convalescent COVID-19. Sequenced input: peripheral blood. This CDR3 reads CASSYRTSGGSGTDTQYF. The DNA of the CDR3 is TGTGCCAGCAGCTATCGGACTAGCGGGGGGTCTGGCACAGATACGCAGTATTTT.